The T cell receptor beta chain described here comes from a study of a mutant IDH1 vaccine in newly diagnosed glioma (dated by TCRdb to about 2021). Some background on the complete study: Patients received eight vaccinations in weeks 1, 3, 5, 7, 11, 15, 19 and 23, corresponding to visits V03 through V10. Vaccination started 4-6 weeks after radiotherapy alone, or was given together with temozolomide cycles in the groups whose treatment included chemotherapy. Of the 32 treated patients, approximately 62% were male and about 38% were female, and the mean age was 40.4 years. Prior to enrollment, standard therapy consisting of radiotherapy alone, temozolomide alone, or radiochemotherapy with temozolomide had been administered to patients, with the combination being received by most patients. Peripheral blood samples were drawn at six visits, namely V03 (baseline), V05, V07, V10, V12 and V13. For exploratory analyses, longitudinal TCRB deep sequencing was carried out in roughly 23 treated patients wherever samples were available.

Paper-wide results and their limitations: Pseudoprogression appeared unrelated to alterations in the top peripheral T cell clonotypes detected by TCRB sequencing. Availability determined which PBMC samples were chosen for TCRB deep sequencing. Across multiple MHC alleles, vaccine-induced immune responses were seen in 85% to 95% of patients. According to the authors, sample limitations meant that analyses of patient blood samples could not be reproduced.

Interpreted using the paper, the time point label stands for: week 5, during vaccination. Every vaccine dose consisted of 300 ug of a 20-mer mutant IDH1 peptide in Montanide, administered subcutaneously together with topical imiquimod. The donors had newly diagnosed IDH1-mutant astrocytomas of WHO grade 3 or 4 that showed loss of nuclear ATRX. The samples were drawn from NOA16, a multicentre, single-arm, open-label phase I trial in Germany that tested a mutant IDH1 peptide vaccine in humans for the first time. Genomic DNA for TCRB sequencing was extracted from EDTA blood using the DNeasy Blood and Tissue Kit. Note on this clone: The antigen it recognizes is unknown. No clone much larger than this one lies a single base away; base qualities are absent.

The CDR3 covers 13 residues, taking in both the cysteine and the phenylalanine. Here the CDR3 DNA is all that survives: 39 bases in frame from base 1. The germline V gene encodes CDR1 LNHNV and CDR2 YYDKDF (reference sequence). The junction carries 7 bases between V and J, which are trimmed by 0 bases and 7 bases respectively. The library was obtained by the immunoSEQ multiplex PCR assay. Rearranged TCR beta chain sequences were amplified with the hsTCRB Kit following the manufacturer's protocol. TCRB libraries were sequenced on an Illumina MiSeq. As for how the authors treated the data: The kit vendor's proprietary platform handled demultiplexing, trimming and gene mapping. TCRdb mirrors the immuneACCESS table, restricted to in-frame sequences. Some clones are absent from its copies; in checked studies, under half trace to an unresolved V gene, and the reason for the others is unknown. V and J calls and clone size are copied from that table; D and trimming were computed from the DNA. Recorded for this sample are tens of thousands of clones; around 80% of them occurred a single time. In total, the top ten clones hold around 4.9% of the sample.

The clonotype was recovered from a man in his forties or fifties with glioma. The specimen comprised PBMCs, sampled from a glioma patient whose treatment included an IDH1 peptide vaccine. The rearrangement combines TRBV15 with TRBJ2-1; the D region possibly corresponds to TRBD1 (5 bases align). This receptor carries the CDR3 CATSRDKGNEQFF. DNA sequence: TGTGCCACCAGCAGAGATAAGGGGAATGAGCAGTTCTTC.